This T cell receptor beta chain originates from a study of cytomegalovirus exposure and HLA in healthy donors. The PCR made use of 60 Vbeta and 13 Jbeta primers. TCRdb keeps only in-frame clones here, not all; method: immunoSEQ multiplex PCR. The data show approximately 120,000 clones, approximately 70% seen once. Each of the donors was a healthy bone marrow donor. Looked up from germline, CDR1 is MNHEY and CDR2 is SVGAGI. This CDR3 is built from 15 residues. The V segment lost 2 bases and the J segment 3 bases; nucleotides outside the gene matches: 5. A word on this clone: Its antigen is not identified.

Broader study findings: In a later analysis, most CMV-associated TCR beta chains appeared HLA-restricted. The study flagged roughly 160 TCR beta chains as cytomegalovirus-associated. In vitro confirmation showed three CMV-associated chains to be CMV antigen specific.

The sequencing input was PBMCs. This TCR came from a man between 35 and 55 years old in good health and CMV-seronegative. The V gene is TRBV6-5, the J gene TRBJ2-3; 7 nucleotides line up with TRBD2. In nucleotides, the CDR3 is TGTGCCAGCAGTTACGCGCCAGCGGGAACAGATACGCAGTATTTT. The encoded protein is CASSYAPAGTDTQYF.